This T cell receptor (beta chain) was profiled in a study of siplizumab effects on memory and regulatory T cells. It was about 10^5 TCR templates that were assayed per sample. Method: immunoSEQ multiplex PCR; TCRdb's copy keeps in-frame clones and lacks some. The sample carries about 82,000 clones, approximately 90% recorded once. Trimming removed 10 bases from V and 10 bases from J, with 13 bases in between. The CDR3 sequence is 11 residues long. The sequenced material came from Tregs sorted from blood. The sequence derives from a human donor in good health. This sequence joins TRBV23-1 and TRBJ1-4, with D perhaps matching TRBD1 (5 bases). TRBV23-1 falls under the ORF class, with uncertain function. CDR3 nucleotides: TGCGCCACCCGTTCCGGGGGAAAACTGTTTTTT. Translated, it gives CATRSGGKLFF.